The 20 T cell receptor beta chains below come from one sample, sequenced in a study of T cells in Graves' hyperthyroidism and ophthalmopathy. Researchers amplified the TCR beta CDR3 regions from RNA transcripts. A first-round RT-PCR of the TCR CDR3 used the HTBI primer set. TCRdb analysed the multiplex PCR reads with MiXCR anew, one entry per CDR3 protein. The sample contains about 320,000 distinct CDR3 sequences, roughly 15% of which appear only once. The sample was blood. Every receptor here comes from a man aged 25 to 40 with Graves' hyperthyroidism.

The chain is built from TRBV11-2 and TRBJ2-7, with a possible D match to TRBD1 (6 bases). The CDR3 has 14 amino acids. Germline V gives CDR1 SGHAT, CDR2 FQNNGV. Trimming removed 2 bases at V and 4 bases at J, with 12 bases between. The CDR3 is CASSLSGHQYEQYF. For the CDR3, the DNA is TGTGCCAGCAGCTTATCGGGACACCAGTACGAGCAGTACTTC.

This clonotype has ten or more counts. The V call is TRBV30, the J call TRBJ1-2; D is unresolved. V was shortened by 0 bases and J by 1 base, with 21 bases between the two germline ends. Germline V gene lookup returns CDR1 GTSNPN and CDR2 SVGIG (reference sequence). The CDR3 totals 18 residues. The CDR3 DNA sequence: TGTGCCTGGAGTGTAGAGTTTGGGTTGGAGGTATTTAACTATGGCTACACCTTC. This gives the protein CAWSVEFGLEVFNYGYTF.

This clonotype has only a few counts. CDR3 region: CASIETGNRKETQYF. The CDR3 DNA reads TGTGCCAGCATCGAAACAGGGAACAGGAAAGAGACCCAGTACTTC. The rearrangement joins TRBV6-1 to TRBJ2-5, with a weak D call TRBD1 (6 bases). The CDR3 runs 15 residues. CDR1 and CDR2 (germline): MNHNS, SASEGT. Trimming left V 7 bases short and J 3 bases short, with 18 bases between.

The DNA of the CDR3 is TGTGCCAGCAGCTCCCCAGGGTCCCCTAACGAGCAGTACTTC. It translates to CASSSPGSPNEQYF. The chain combines TRBV11-2 with TRBJ2-7; maybe TRBD1 (5 bases). This CDR3 contains 14 residues. The V gene lost 4 bases and the J gene lost 5 bases, with 15 bases spanning the gap. Germline lookup yields CDR1 SGHAT and CDR2 FQNNGV. The full variable domain, completed using reference TRBV11-2 and TRBJ2-7, is EAGVAQSPRYKIIEKRQSVAFWCNPISGHATLYWYQQILGQGPKLLIQFQNNGVVDDSQLPKDRFSAERLKGVDSTLKIQPAKLEDSAVYLCASSSPGSPNEQYFGPGTRLTVT.

The gene calls are TRBV5-1 and TRBJ1-1, with a possible D match to TRBD1 (5 bases). This CDR3 spans 15 amino acids. Trimming cost V 5 bases and J 3 bases, with 17 bases left between them. CDR1 SGHRS and CDR2 YFSETQ come from the germline V gene. The CDR3 sequence is CASSWGGGSDTEAFF. CDR3 DNA sequence: TGCGCCAGCAGTTGGGGTGGGGGTTCGGACACTGAAGCTTTCTTT.

J is TRBJ2-1 and V is TRBV10-3, with D possibly TRBD2 on 5 matching bases. Trimming pared 7 bases from V and 5 bases from J, leaving 12 bases between. The germline CDR1 and CDR2 sequences are ENHRY and SYGVKD. The CDR3 spans 13 residues. The DNA for the CDR3 is TGTGCCATCAAGGGCAGCGGTAACAATGAGCAGTTCTTC. This gives the protein CAIKGSGNNEQFF.

V usage is TRBV6-1 and J usage is TRBJ1-2; 9 nucleotides agree with TRBD1. This CDR3 has 15 residues. CDR1 is MNHNS and CDR2 is SASEGT in the germline V gene. Germline trimming cut 6 bases from V and 2 bases from J; bases unmatched to any gene: 7. CDR3 DNA sequence: TGTGCCAGCAGGGTACAGGGGGCCTCAAACTATGGCTACACCTTC. Encoded protein: CASRVQGASNYGYTF.

The genes are TRBV29-1 and TRBJ2-5; tentative D call: TRBD1 (5 bases). V was cut by 3 bases and J by 4 bases, with 12 bases left in between. The germline gives CDR1 SQVTM, CDR2 ANQGSEA. This CDR3 has 13 residues. The CDR3 DNA sequence: TGCAGCGTTGAGGCAGGGATCTCAGAGACCCAGTACTTC. Encoded protein: CSVEAGISETQYF. The full variable domain, completed using reference TRBV29-1 and TRBJ2-5, is SAVISQKPSRDICQRGTSLTIQCQVDSQVTMMFWYRQQPGQSLTLIATANQGSEATYESGFVIDKFPISRPNLTFSTLTVSNMSPEDSSIYLCSVEAGISETQYFGPGTRLLVL.

This clonotype was counted many times. This rearrangement joins TRBV28 to TRBJ1-2; D might be TRBD1 (5 bases). The CDR3 extends over 15 amino acids. Germline V gene data show CDR1 as MDHEN and CDR2 as SYDVKM. The V and J ends lost 2 bases and 8 bases respectively, with 18 bases between them. The CDR3 DNA follows: TGTGCCAGCAGTTTAGCCGAGGTGGGACCACGGGGCTACACCTTC. It yields the protein CASSLAEVGPRGYTF.

This clonotype was observed many times. The chain is built from TRBV7-9 and TRBJ2-7; possible D gene TRBD1, 6 bases. The CDR3 extends over 15 amino acids. The germline gives CDR1 SEHNR, CDR2 FQNEAQ (reference sequence). V was clipped by 7 bases and J by 4 bases, with 20 bases between them. The chain's CDR3 is CASMGETGAYYEQYF. The CDR3 DNA sequence: TGTGCCAGCATGGGGGAGACAGGAGCCTATTACGAGCAGTACTTC.

This clonotype showed up many times. The chain combines TRBV5-1 with TRBJ1-2, with 10 nucleotides matching TRBD1. Trimming cost V 1 base and J 6 bases; bases outside gene matches: 3. CDR1 and CDR2 from the germline V gene are SGHRS and YFSETQ. This CDR3 comprises 14 residues. CDR3 sequence (DNA): TGCGCCAGCAGCTTGATGACAGGGGGCCATGGCTACACCTTC. Residues: CASSLMTGGHGYTF.

The chain uses TRBV2 and TRBJ2-7, with 7 bases matching TRBD2. V lost 0 bases and J lost 6; bases outside the gene matches: 5. Germline-derived CDR1 and CDR2 are SNHLY and FYNNEI. This CDR3 is built from 14 residues. Here the CDR3 reads CASSEAAGRVEQYF. DNA for the CDR3: TGTGCCAGCAGTGAAGCGGCAGGGAGGGTCGAGCAGTACTTC. The full variable domain, rest sourced from reference TRBV2 and TRBJ2-7, is EPEVTQTPSHQVTQMGQEVILRCVPISNHLYFYWYRQILGQKVEFLVSFYNNEISEKSEIFDDQFSVERPDGSNFTLKIRSTKLEDSAMYFCASSEAAGRVEQYFGPGTRLTVT.

This rearrangement joins TRBV14 to TRBJ2-1; perhaps D is TRBD1 or TRBD2 (5 bases each). The V end was cut by 4 bases, the J end by 9 bases, with 22 bases between. CDR3 length: 16 amino acids. Germline loops: CDR1 SGHDN, CDR2 FVKESK. CDR3 nucleotide sequence: TGTGCCAGCAGCCCGTTTGGCGGGCCGACTGGGGGTGAGCAGTTCTTC. Translation gives CASSPFGGPTGGEQFF.

This clonotype was recorded many times. The chain combines TRBV27 with TRBJ2-5, with 13 nucleotides matching TRBD2. The germline CDR1 and CDR2 sequences are MNHEY and SMNVEV (reference sequence). V lost 5 bases, J lost 4 bases, and 10 bases stayed unmatched. CDR3 length: 17 residues. CDR3 coding DNA: TGTGCCAGCAGTCCCCGGACTAGCGGGAGAGGTTTAGAGACCCAGTACTTC. It yields the protein CASSPRTSGRGLETQYF.

This clonotype was observed at least ten times. This rearrangement joins TRBV11-3 to TRBJ2-7; D not resolved. V dropped 1 base and J dropped 5 bases, with 6 bases sitting between them. CDR1 is SGHNT, CDR2 YENEEA, per germline. CDR3 length: 12 amino acids. The CDR3 loop is CASSLGLNEQYF. DNA of the CDR3: TGTGCCAGCAGCTTAGGGTTAAACGAGCAGTACTTC. Using reference TRBV11-3 and TRBJ2-7 for the parts outside the CDR3, the full variable domain is EAGVVQSPRYKIIEKKQPVAFWCNPISGHNTLYWYLQNLGQGPELLIRYENEEAVDDSQLPKDRFSAERLKGVDSTLKIQPAELGDSAVYLCASSLGLNEQYFGPGTRLTVT.

Many counts were recorded for this clonotype. This chain links TRBV7-9 with TRBJ2-7; TRBD1 matches 7 bases. The CDR3 totals 13 residues. The germline CDR1 and CDR2 sequences are SEHNR and FQNEAQ (reference sequence). V lost 5 bases, J lost 6 bases, and 7 bases stayed unmatched. This CDR3 is CASSHWSGGEQYF. CDR3 nucleotide sequence: TGTGCCAGCAGCCACTGGTCAGGGGGCGAGCAGTACTTC.

This clonotype has ten or more counts. The chain employs TRBV28 and TRBJ2-3; 9 bases agree with TRBD1. The trim removed 6 bases at V and 5 bases at J, leaving 9 bases unmatched. Germline V gene lookup returns CDR1 MDHEN and CDR2 SYDVKM. This CDR3 comprises 15 residues. The CDR3 DNA is TGTGCCAGCAGAGAGGGACAGGGAGGGAAAGATACGCAGTATTTT. Its translation is CASREGQGGKDTQYF.

At least ten counts were recorded for this clonotype. The chain couples TRBV7-2 to TRBJ1-3; no clear D gene. The germline V gene encodes CDR1 SGHTA and CDR2 FQGNSA. Trimming took 4 bases from V and 0 from J, leaving 10 bases between them. The CDR3 has 15 amino acids. The CDR3 reads CASSSRRASGNTIYF. The CDR3 DNA is TGTGCCAGCAGCTCCCGACGGGCCTCTGGAAACACCATATATTTT.

The chain uses TRBV30 and TRBJ2-1; 11 bases line up with TRBD1. V lost 1 base, J lost 3 bases, and 5 bases stayed unmatched. The germline CDR1 and CDR2 sequences are GTSNPN and SVGIG (reference sequence). CDR3 length equals 16 residues. The CDR3 loop reads CAWSGGDRGDYNEQFF. The CDR3 DNA follows: TGTGCCTGGAGTGGGGGGGACAGGGGGGACTACAATGAGCAGTTCTTC.

This clonotype was seen at least ten times. J is TRBJ1-5 and V is TRBV6-1; TRBD1 aligns across 9 bases. The length of the CDR3 is 15 residues. Germline V gives CDR1 MNHNS, CDR2 SASEGT. The J segment lost 6 bases and the V segment lost 5 bases, leaving 8 bases of the junction unmatched. The DNA of the CDR3 is TGTGCCAGCAGTACCGACGGACAGGGGTTTCAGCCCCAGCATTTT. Translated, it gives CASSTDGQGFQPQHF.